A single count supports the clone carrying this T cell receptor beta chain. The sample is drawn from a study of T cell responses to AZD1222 COVID-19 vaccine. Sequenced by immunoSEQ multiplex PCR; TCRdb stores in-frame clones only, minus some. Found here are 150,000 to 200,000 clones, around 94% of them singletons; the top ten hold around 0.96%. Sequenced here: peripheral blood, sampled on day 0 of AZD1222 vaccination. This TCR was sampled from an adult in good health.

CDR3 in amino acids: CASSVDSALYGYTF. DNA for the CDR3: TGTGCCAGCAGCGTAGATTCAGCCTTATATGGCTACACCTTC. The gene calls are TRBV9 and TRBJ1-2; D not resolved. In germline, CDR1 is SGDLS, CDR2 YYNGEE. V was clipped by 0 bases and J by 5 bases, with 11 bases between them. The length of the CDR3 is 14 residues.